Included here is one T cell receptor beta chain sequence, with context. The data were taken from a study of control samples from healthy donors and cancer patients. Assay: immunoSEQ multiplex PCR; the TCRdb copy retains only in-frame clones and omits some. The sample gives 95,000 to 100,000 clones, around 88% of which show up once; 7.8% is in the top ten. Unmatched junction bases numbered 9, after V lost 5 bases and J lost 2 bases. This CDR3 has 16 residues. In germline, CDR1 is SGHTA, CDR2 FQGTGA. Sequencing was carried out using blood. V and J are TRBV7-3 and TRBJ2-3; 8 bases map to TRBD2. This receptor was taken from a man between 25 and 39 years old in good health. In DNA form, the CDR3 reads TGTGCCAGCAGCCCCAACGGGGGGGGTTCCACAGATACGCAGTATTTT. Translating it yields CASSPNGGGSTDTQYF.